These T cell receptor beta chains were read from a single sample in a study of T-cell memory formation after mild COVID-19. In TCRdb, the 5' RACE reads were re-called with MiXCR into one record per CDR3 protein. The sample gives 150,000 or so distinct CDR3 sequences, about 9.9% of which show up once; approximately 3.8% is in the top ten. The sequenced sample was PBMCs or a T cell subset sorted from them (not recorded which). These receptors were taken from a man between 18 and 35 years old who had mild COVID-19 (a few samples of this study predate the infection). Cell type and time point are not known. Both conserved end residues are part of each CDR3. The D gene is left open where the match is weak. A row's size may be missing; if present it is once, few, many or a size class.

j_call clone_size cdr3_length v_call d_call cdr3_aa
TRBJ2-1 few 17 TRBV6-2/TRBV6-3 TRBD1 CASSYWGTGGRAYEQFF
TRBJ1-5 few 16 TRBV12-3/TRBV12-4 NA CASSLIVGESTQPQHF
TRBJ1-1 few 14 TRBV18 NA CASSPESHSTEAFF
TRBJ1-2 few 13 TRBV5-1 NA CASSPRDGRGYTF
TRBJ2-5 NA 15 TRBV27 NA CASSLVQGSGETQYF
TRBJ2-3 few 14 TRBV9 NA CASSVEGLTDTQYF
TRBJ2-5 NA 14 TRBV20-1 TRBD2 CSAGRTSGGETQYF
TRBJ1-5 NA 15 TRBV12-3/TRBV12-4 NA CASSSGSHSNQPQHF
TRBJ2-6 NA 16 TRBV6-5 NA CASSYLGIPGANVLTF
TRBJ1-2 NA 14 TRBV6-5 NA CASRTPGSNYGYTF
TRBJ2-4 many 14 TRBV19 NA CASRSRLKENIQYF
TRBJ2-3 many 12 TRBV20-1 TRBD2 CSTQRGSDTQYF
TRBJ2-3 few 15 TRBV7-9 NA CASSLMGTPTDTQYF
TRBJ2-5 NA 15 TRBV28 TRBD2 CASSLLASGGVTQYF
TRBJ1-5 few 16 TRBV7-2 TRBD1 CASKQQTGALGQPQHF
TRBJ1-3 NA 15 TRBV4-3 NA CASSSGHRGGNTIYF
TRBJ2-1 many 14 TRBV7-3 NA CASRKGGLNNEQFF